The sequence of this T cell receptor (beta chain) was determined in a study of blood T cell repertoires in COVID-19. Across the study: There were acute and convalescent COVID-19 samples, and they came from the United States, Italy and Spain.

The method was immunoSEQ multiplex PCR; TCRdb's version includes in-frame clones alone and lacks a portion of them. The sample yields approximately 250,000 clones, around 86% seen once. This clone was seen more than once but under ten times. Germline CDR1 LNHDA, CDR2 SQIVND (reference sequence). The junction had 5 bases not matched to a gene; V was cut back by 5 bases and J by 5 bases. This CDR3 has 13 amino acids. The sequenced sample was peripheral blood. This TCR came from an elderly woman with COVID-19, enrolled during active disease. The chain recombines TRBV19 with TRBJ1-1, with 7 bases lining up with TRBD1. The CDR3 protein is CASSSTGVTEAFF. CDR3 nucleotides: TGTGCCAGTAGTTCTACAGGGGTAACTGAAGCTTTCTTT.